This is a list of T cell receptor beta chains from one sample in a study of T cells after yellow fever vaccination. Using its own MiXCR run on the 5' RACE reads, TCRdb lists one record per CDR3 protein. The table has some 550,000 distinct CDR3 sequences, over 15% seen once; the top ten hold approximately 15%. The specimen was PBMCs, collected 15 days after the yellow fever booster vaccination. The receptors originated from a man aged 30 to 45 who received the YFV17D yellow fever vaccine. CDR3s include the opening cysteine and the closing phenylalanine or tryptophan. The D gene is left open where the match is weak. The size of a clone is reported for some rows only, either as once, few or many, or as a class for expanded clones.

j_call d_call v_call clone_size cdr3_aa cdr3_nt
TRBJ2-2 TRBD2 TRBV2 once CASSLGGPGRELFF TGTGCCAGCAGTCTGGGAGGGCCAGGAAGGGAGCTGTTTTTT
TRBJ2-5 NA TRBV12-3/TRBV12-4 NA CASTGTAKETQYF TGTGCCAGCACCGGGACTGCCAAAGAGACCCAGTACTTC
TRBJ2-3 TRBD1 TRBV27 NA CASSGILTGFSGDTQYF TGTGCCAGCAGTGGAATCCTGACAGGGTTTTCGGGAGATACGCAGTATTTT
TRBJ2-2 NA TRBV30 NA CAWSVGGFTGELFF TGTGCCTGGAGTGTTGGAGGGTTCACCGGGGAGCTGTTTTTT
TRBJ2-3 TRBD2 TRBV19 NA CASSIPGLAGALDTQYF TGTGCCAGTAGTATACCGGGACTAGCGGGAGCGTTAGATACGCAGTATTTT
TRBJ2-1 NA TRBV15 NA CATSRESGAYNEQFF TGTGCCACCAGCAGAGAATCGGGGGCCTACAATGAGCAGTTCTTC
TRBJ2-3 TRBD2 TRBV6-1 few CASRLAASTDTQYF TGTGCCAGCCGACTAGCGGCTAGCACAGATACGCAGTATTTT
TRBJ2-2 NA TRBV10-3 NA CAISLIGELFF TGTGCCATCAGTTTGATCGGGGAGCTGTTTTTT
TRBJ2-2 TRBD2 TRBV6-2/TRBV6-3 few CASSYSAGGVTGELFF TGTGCCAGCAGTTACTCTGCGGGAGGGGTGACCGGGGAGCTGTTTTTT
TRBJ1-4 TRBD1 TRBV10-3 few CATWPGQGREKLFF TGTGCCACCTGGCCGGGACAGGGTCGAGAAAAACTGTTTTTT